A single sample is the source of the 17 T cell receptor beta chains below, sequenced in a study of post-analysis software for immune sequencing data. General study points: In patients, five or six TRBV segments were more frequent than in controls, with TRBV5-6, TRBV5-1 and TRBV20-1 among them.

No antigens are known for them. Prepared libraries of TCR beta cDNA carried unique molecular identifiers. Each CDR3 protein gets one entry after TCRdb re-called the PCR reads with MiXCR. The sample records more than 350,000 distinct CDR3 sequences, 35% to 45% being singletons. Sequencing was carried out using blood. These receptors were collected from a girl aged 2-15 years with multiple sclerosis.

V gene TRBV4-1 combines with J gene TRBJ1-5; D remains unclear. Germline lookup yields CDR1 MGHRA and CDR2 YSYEKL. This CDR3 region has 15 residues. Trimming took 0 bases from V and 7 from J, leaving 13 bases between them. Here the CDR3 reads CASSQDYEGWQPQHF. CDR3 bases: TGCGCCAGCAGCCAAGATTATGAGGGATGGCAGCCCCAGCATTTT.

This clonotype was seen only a few times. The chain couples TRBV28 to TRBJ1-2; D not resolved. Germline V gives CDR1 MDHEN, CDR2 SYDVKM. Deletions cut 5 bases from V and 8 bases from J, with 15 bases between. CDR3 size: 13 residues. The CDR3 loop reads CASSLRTTRGYTF. The CDR3 DNA reads as TGTGCCAGCAGTCTAAGGACGACGCGGGGCTACACCTTC.

This clonotype was seen more than once but under ten times. The chain carries TRBV5-6 and TRBJ2-4; 7 nucleotides match TRBD1. J lost 8 bases, V lost 4 bases, and 9 bases had no gene match. CDR1 is SGHDT, CDR2 YYEEEE, per germline. The CDR3 totals 14 residues. In DNA form, the CDR3 reads TGTGCCAGCAGCGCCGACAGGGTCTTGGACATTCAGTACTTC. Translated, it gives CASSADRVLDIQYF.

This clonotype was picked up a small number of times. V and J are TRBV7-8 and TRBJ1-5, with a possible D match to TRBD1 (5 bases). The CDR3 has 16 amino acids. CDR1 and CDR2 from the germline V gene are SGHVS and FQNEAQ. V lost 5 bases and J lost 4, with 18 bases in between. CDR3 DNA: TGTGCCAGCAGCCACGCACGAACAGGAAAAAATCAGCCCCAGCATTTT. It codes for CASSHARTGKNQPQHF.

With regard to this clonotype: The DNA is left out, because the CDR3 cannot be placed on it with certainty; the CDR3 is given as TCRdb lists it. This chain joins TRBV5-5 and TRBJ2-2. Both ends counted, the CDR3 spans 16 residues. The germline gives CDR1 SGHKS, CDR2 YYEKEE (reference sequence). This CDR3 reads CASSLDIRFGAGELFF.

The table lists this clonotype with a few counts. The chain recombines TRBV5-1 with TRBJ2-3; 11 bases match TRBD2. This CDR3 is 16 amino acids long. The V segment lost 4 bases and the J segment 6 bases; nucleotides outside the gene matches: 10. Germline V gives CDR1 SGHRS, CDR2 YFSETQ. CDR3 in DNA: TGCGCCAGCAGCGAACTTAGCGGGAGGGCGGGGGATACGCAGTATTTT. Residues: CASSELSGRAGDTQYF. Drawing the rest from reference TRBV5-1 and TRBJ2-3, the complete variable domain is KAGVTQTPRYLIKTRGQQVTLSCSPISGHRSVSWYQQTPGQGLQFLFEYFSETQRNKGNFPGRFSGRQFSNSRSEMNVSTLELGDSALYLCASSELSGRAGDTQYFGPGTRLTVL.

As to this clonotype: A much larger clone sits a single nucleotide away, making a read error possible. The rearrangement joins TRBV28 to TRBJ2-7; D possibly corresponds to TRBD2 (5 bases). This CDR3 region has 12 residues. Germline assignment: CDR1 MDHEN and CDR2 SYDVKM. The V and J ends lost 4 bases and 2 bases respectively, with 6 bases between them. The CDR3 DNA sequence: TGTGCCAGCAGTTCGGGGACCTACGAGCAGTACTTC. Protein sequence: CASSSGTYEQYF.

This clonotype occurred a few times. The V call is TRBV6-5, the J call TRBJ2-7, with TRBD1 identical over 10 bases. CDR3 size: 18 residues. V shed 0 bases, J shed 2 bases, and the junction held 10 bases outside the gene matches. Germline V gene lookup returns CDR1 MNHEY and CDR2 SVGAGI. As DNA, the CDR3 is TGTGCCAGCAGTTACTCGATAGCCGGGACAGGGGCTCCCTACGAGCAGTACTTC. Its translation is CASSYSIAGTGAPYEQYF.

The chain combines TRBV2 with TRBJ1-2; no reliable D call. CDR3 length: 13 amino acids. Germline assignment: CDR1 SNHLY and CDR2 FYNNEI. V was shortened by 3 bases and J by 4 bases, with 9 bases between the two germline ends. Here the CDR3 DNA reads TGTGCCAGCAGTGAGGAGGGCGTCTATGGCTACACCTTC. It yields the protein CASSEEGVYGYTF. The full variable domain, completed using reference TRBV2 and TRBJ1-2, is EPEVTQTPSHQVTQMGQEVILRCVPISNHLYFYWYRQILGQKVEFLVSFYNNEISEKSEIFDDQFSVERPDGSNFTLKIRSTKLEDSAMYFCASSEEGVYGYTFGSGTRLTVV.

J is TRBJ2-7 and V is TRBV6-2 or TRBV6-3; D gene ambiguous. Trimming removed 7 bases from V and 3 bases from J, with 16 bases in between. CDR1 and CDR2 from the germline V gene are MNHEY and SVGEGT. This CDR3 is built from 14 residues. This chain's CDR3 is CASTGRVAFYEQYF. CDR3 coding DNA: TGTGCCAGCACTGGACGGGTGGCGTTCTACGAGCAGTACTTC.

The gene calls are TRBV20-1 and TRBJ2-1; D unclear. Germline CDR1 is DFQATT and CDR2 is SNEGSKA (reference sequence). The CDR3 runs 14 residues. Trimming left V 3 bases short and J 0 bases short, with 9 bases between. The CDR3 sequence: CSARAQSSYNEQFF. DNA for the CDR3: TGCAGTGCTAGGGCCCAGAGCTCCTACAATGAGCAGTTCTTC.

The chain employs TRBV7-8 and TRBJ2-7, with 11 bases lining up with TRBD1. The CDR3 has 19 amino acids. CDR1 is SGHVS and CDR2 is FQNEAQ in the germline V gene. With V trimmed by 1 base and J by 5 bases, 16 bases remained unmatched. The CDR3 here is CASSLERVRRRTGGHEQYF. The CDR3 DNA reads as TGTGCCAGCAGCTTAGAGCGAGTTCGTCGAAGGACAGGGGGCCACGAGCAGTACTTC.

The chain employs TRBV12-3 or TRBV12-4 and TRBJ2-3; no firm D call. V was shortened by 5 bases and J by 2 bases, with 11 bases between the two germline ends. The CDR3 runs 14 residues. This CDR3 is CASSPTTVTDTQYF. The DNA for the CDR3 is TGTGCCAGCAGTCCTACCACCGTCACAGATACGCAGTATTTT.

This clonotype was counted a few times. The chain recombines TRBV12-3 or TRBV12-4 with TRBJ2-7; TRBD2 matches 7 bases. Trimming removed 7 bases from V and 5 bases from J; junction bases left unmatched: 11. There are 14 residues in the CDR3. The CDR3 sequence is CASTLGGSRDEQYF. DNA of the CDR3: TGTGCCAGCACTTTGGGAGGGTCTAGGGACGAGCAGTACTTC.

The chain employs TRBV7-2 and TRBJ2-7; D gene ambiguous. The CDR3 has 13 residues. The germline gives CDR1 SGHTA, CDR2 FQGNSA. V was pared by 1 base and J by 3 bases, with 7 bases between. CDR3 DNA sequence: TGTGCCAGCAGCTTAGTCGAGGTCTACGAGCAGTACTTC. Protein product: CASSLVEVYEQYF.

This clonotype was detected once. The chain links TRBV29-1 to TRBJ2-3; 9 bases fit TRBD2. The germline gives CDR1 SQVTM, CDR2 ANQGSEA. The CDR3 runs to 15 residues. V was clipped by 4 bases and J by 3 bases; unmatched bases: 8. The CDR3 DNA follows: TGCAGCGTTGCCCCGGGACTAGCAAGGACAGATACGCAGTATTTT. Its protein is CSVAPGLARTDTQYF.

This clonotype was recorded only once. V is TRBV20-1 and J is TRBJ2-1; tentatively, D is TRBD2 (5 bases). Trimming took off 4 bases at V and 5 bases at J, with 9 bases between the two ends. From germline, CDR1 is DFQATT and CDR2 SNEGSKA (reference sequence). The CDR3 totals 12 residues. Written as DNA, the CDR3 is TGCAGTGCTAAGGCGGGCAACAATGAGCAGTTCTTC. As protein: CSAKAGNNEQFF.